A single sample gave rise to the 8 T cell receptor beta chains below, sequenced in a study of CXCR3-negative and CXCR3-positive naive CD8 T cells. The libraries of TRB cDNA were prepared using 5' RACE with UMI labels. TCRdb re-called the 5' RACE reads; one entry per CDR3 protein, DNA not given. The sample's table shows over 100,000 distinct CDR3 sequences. The sequencing sample was made of naive CXCR3- CD8+ T cells from blood. Documented subset: CD45RO-CCR7+CD27+CD95- naive CD8+ T cells lacking CXCR3 (TNR3-). These receptors were obtained from a human donor in good health. Some clones in this sample may be carry-over from other donors' samples.

This chain uses TRBV5-5 with TRBJ2-7; TCRdb returns TRBD2, unconfirmable since there is no DNA. Germline CDR1 reads SGHKS; CDR2 reads YYEKEE (reference sequence). The CDR3 is 15 residues long. This CDR3 reads CASSFGGTSGYEQYF.

J is TRBJ2-7 and V is TRBV5-6; with no DNA, the TCRdb D assignment of TRBD1 cannot be verified. Germline CDR1 and CDR2: SGHDT and YYEEEE. The CDR3 has 16 residues. The CDR3 sequence: CASSPVGTASLYEQYF. Using reference TRBV5-6 and TRBJ2-7 for the parts outside the CDR3, the full variable domain is DAGVTQSPTHLIKTRGQQVTLRCSPKSGHDTVSWYQQALGQGPQFIFQYYEEEERQRGNFPDRFSGHQFPNYSSELNVNALLLGDSALYLCASSPVGTASLYEQYFGPGTRLTVT.

V is TRBV29-1 and J is TRBJ1-2; the TRBD1 assignment by TCRdb is unverifiable without DNA. Germline lookup yields CDR1 SQVTM and CDR2 ANQGSEA. This CDR3 region has 12 residues. This chain's CDR3 is CSPWGEDYGYTF.

The chain has TRBV29-1 and TRBJ2-5. This CDR3 is built from 14 residues. Germline loops: CDR1 SQVTM, CDR2 ANQGSEA. CDR3: CSVELLEFQETQYF.

V is TRBV7-6 and J is TRBJ2-1; no DNA is available, so the TRBD1 call from TCRdb remains unchecked. The CDR3 extends over 14 amino acids. CDR1 is SGHVS and CDR2 is FNYEAQ in the germline V gene. The CDR3 here is CASSPWAGGNEQFF. Drawing the rest from reference TRBV7-6 and TRBJ2-1, the complete variable domain is GAGVSQSPRYKVTKRGQDVALRCDPISGHVSLYWYRQALGQGPEFLTYFNYEAQQDKSGLPNDRFSAERPEGSISTLTIQRTEQRDSAMYRCASSPWAGGNEQFFGPGTRLTVL.

The chain has TRBV5-1 and TRBJ2-2; TCRdb picks TRBD1, but there is no DNA to check that call. Germline CDR1 SGHRS, CDR2 YFSETQ. The CDR3 contains 15 residues. The CDR3 reads CASSLVGTESGELFF.

This chain uses TRBV4-1 with TRBJ2-1; TCRdb gives TRBD2 as the D gene, but with no DNA this cannot be confirmed. Germline-derived CDR1 and CDR2 are MGHRA and YSYEKL. The CDR3 runs 17 residues. Here the CDR3 reads CASSHSWASGSHNEQFF.

CDR3 region: CASSYRHLGHNEQFF. The chain couples TRBV6-5 to TRBJ2-1. This CDR3 region has 15 residues. Germline V gene sequence: CDR1 MNHEY, CDR2 SVGAGI.